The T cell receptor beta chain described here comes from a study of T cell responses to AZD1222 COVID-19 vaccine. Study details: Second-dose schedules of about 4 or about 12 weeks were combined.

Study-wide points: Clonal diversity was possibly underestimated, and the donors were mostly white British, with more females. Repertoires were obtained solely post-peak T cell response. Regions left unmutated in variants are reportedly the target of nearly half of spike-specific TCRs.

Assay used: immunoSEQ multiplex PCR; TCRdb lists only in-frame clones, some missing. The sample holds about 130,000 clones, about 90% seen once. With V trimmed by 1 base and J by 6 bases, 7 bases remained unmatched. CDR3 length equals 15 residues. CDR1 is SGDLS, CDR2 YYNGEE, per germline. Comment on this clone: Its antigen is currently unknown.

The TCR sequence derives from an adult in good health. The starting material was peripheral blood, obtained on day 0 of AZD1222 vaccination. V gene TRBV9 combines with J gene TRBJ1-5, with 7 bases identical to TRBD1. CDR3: CASSVTGQVGQPQHF. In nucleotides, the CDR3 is TGTGCCAGCAGCGTAACCGGACAGGTTGGTCAGCCCCAGCATTTT. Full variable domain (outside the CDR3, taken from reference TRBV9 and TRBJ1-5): DSGVTQTPKHLITATGQRVTLRCSPRSGDLSVYWYQQSLDQGLQFLIQYYNGEERAKGNILERFSAQQFPDLHSELNLSSLELGDSALYFCASSVTGQVGQPQHFGDGTRLSIL.